Here is one T cell receptor beta chain with its context. The PCR ran on 60 Vbeta and 13 Jbeta primers. Produced via immunoSEQ multiplex PCR; TCRdb's table is partial and in-frame only. The table has 170,000 or so clones, more than 60% seen once; the top ten hold around 3%. The CDR3 contains 14 residues. Germline values: CDR1 SGHNT, CDR2 YYREEE (reference sequence). V was trimmed by 4 bases and J by 0 bases, leaving 9 bases between them. This entry comes from a study of cytomegalovirus exposure and HLA in healthy donors. Sequencing was performed on PBMCs. This TCR was sampled from a woman between 50 and 59 years old in good health and CMV-seropositive. The J gene is TRBJ2-3, the V gene TRBV5-4; maybe TRBD1 (5 bases). CDR3 sequence (DNA): TGTGCCAGCAGCGTGAAGGGGAGCACAGATACGCAGTATTTT. Protein sequence: CASSVKGSTDTQYF. The whole variable domain, filled in from reference TRBV5-4 and TRBJ2-3, reads ETGVTQSPTHLIKTRGQQVTLRCSSQSGHNTVSWYQQALGQGPQFIFQYYREEENGRGNFPPRFSGLQFPNYSSELNVNALELDDSALYLCASSVKGSTDTQYFGPGTRLTVL.